These T cell receptor beta chains were read from a single sample in a study of T cells in Graves' hyperthyroidism and ophthalmopathy. Using its own MiXCR run on the multiplex PCR reads, TCRdb lists one record per CDR3 protein. The profile covers under 550,000 distinct CDR3 sequences, with 20% appearing a single time and over 45% taken by the ten largest. Sequenced material: blood. The receptors originated from a man between 40 and 49 years old with Graves' ophthalmopathy. The CDR3 runs from the conserved cysteine through the conserved F or W. A D gene is named only where the DNA matches it firmly. For some rows the clone size is stated as once, few or many, or as a class when expanded; others skip it.

TRBJ2-1 TRBV2 TRBD2 many TGTGCCAGCAGTGTCCCCCCTAGCGGGAGAGGTAATGAGCAGTTCTTC CASSVPPSGRGNEQFF
TRBJ2-7 TRBV7-3 . . TGTGCCAGCAGCCAAGCTCACCCCGGGACAAGGACCTACGAGCAGTACTTC CASSQAHPGTRTYEQYF
TRBJ1-6 TRBV20-1 . few TGCAGTGCTTCAGGTTCCAGCGGCTATAATTCACCCCTCCACTTT CSASGSSGYNSPLHF
TRBJ2-7 TRBV6-1 . . TGTGCCAGCGGGCGCCCTAGCTCCTACGAGCAGTACTTC CASGRPSSYEQYF
TRBJ2-5 TRBV4-3 . few TGCGCCAGCAGCCAAGTTACGGGAGAGGGGGAGACCCAGTACTTC CASSQVTGEGETQYF
TRBJ2-7 TRBV20-1 . . TGCAGTGCTAGAGCGATTTACAGGCGGGGCGAGCAGTACTTC CSARAIYRRGEQYF
TRBJ2-2 TRBV5-1 . . TGCGGCAGCAGCTTGGCTCGGAGGGGAACCGGGGAGCTGTTTTTT CGSSLARRGTGELFF
TRBJ2-7 TRBV12-3/TRBV12-4 . . TGTGCCAGCACGGGGGCGGACTACGAGCAGTACTTC CASTGADYEQYF
TRBJ2-7 TRBV20-1 . many TGCAGTGCTAATCTTGAAGGGATTCTTGGCGGACACGAGCAGTACTTC CSANLEGILGGHEQYF
TRBJ1-2 TRBV5-1 TRBD1 many TGCGCCAGCTGGGACAGGGGGAACGCGAACTATGGCTACACCTTC CASWDRGNANYGYTF
TRBJ2-2 TRBV28 . many TGTGCCAGCAGACCGAGTGTCCGGGTATACACCGGGGAGCTGTTTTTT CASRPSVRVYTGELFF
TRBJ2-7 TRBV2 TRBD2 many TGTGCCAGCCCCGGACTAGCGGGATACTACGAGCAGTACTTC CASPGLAGYYEQYF
TRBJ1-5 TRBV28 . few TGTGCCAGCAGTCCCGGCCTCCCTCGAGCTAGCAATCAGCCCCAGCATTTT CASSPGLPRASNQPQHF
TRBJ2-7 TRBV5-1 . . TGCGCCAGCAGCGTCCGGGACAACGCCTACGAGCAGCACTTC CASSVRDNAYEQHF
TRBJ2-2 TRBV19 . . TGTGCCAGTATCCCGCGCGGCACCGGGGAGCTGTTTTTT CASIPRGTGELFF
TRBJ1-3 TRBV4-2 . . TGTGCCAGCAGCCAAGACAGGGTAGCGTCCGGAAACACCATATATTTT CASSQDRVASGNTIYF
TRBJ1-2 TRBV4-2 . few TGTGCCAGCAGCCAAGATAAGGCAGGGCCGGGCTATGGCTACACCTTC CASSQDKAGPGYGYTF
TRBJ1-6 TRBV7-2 . few TGTGCCAGCAGCCGGGACATGAGTCGTTCACCCCTCCACTTT CASSRDMSRSPLHF
TRBJ2-1 TRBV19 . . TGTGCCAGTAGTATGGAGTTAGAGCGAGAGCAGCTCTTC CASSMELEREQLF
TRBJ2-2 TRBV9 TRBD1 . TGTGCCAGCAGCGTAGGGGGTCGGACAGGGGGAACCGGGGAGCTGTTTTTT CASSVGGRTGGTGELFF
TRBJ2-7 TRBV6-1 . . TGTGCCCACGCCGGGGGACAGTTTTCTTACGAGCAGTACTTC CAHAGGQFSYEQYF
TRBJ1-2 TRBV19 . . TGTGCCAGTAGGACGGACTGGAGCTATGGCTACACCTTC CASRTDWSYGYTF
TRBJ1-4 TRBV2 . . TGTGCCAGCAGCCGAACCGGGCCCCGGTCCCCAAAACTGTTTTTT CASSRTGPRSPKLFF
TRBJ2-5 TRBV6-1 . . TGTGCCAGCATGATAGGGGAGACCCAGTACTTC CASMIGETQYF